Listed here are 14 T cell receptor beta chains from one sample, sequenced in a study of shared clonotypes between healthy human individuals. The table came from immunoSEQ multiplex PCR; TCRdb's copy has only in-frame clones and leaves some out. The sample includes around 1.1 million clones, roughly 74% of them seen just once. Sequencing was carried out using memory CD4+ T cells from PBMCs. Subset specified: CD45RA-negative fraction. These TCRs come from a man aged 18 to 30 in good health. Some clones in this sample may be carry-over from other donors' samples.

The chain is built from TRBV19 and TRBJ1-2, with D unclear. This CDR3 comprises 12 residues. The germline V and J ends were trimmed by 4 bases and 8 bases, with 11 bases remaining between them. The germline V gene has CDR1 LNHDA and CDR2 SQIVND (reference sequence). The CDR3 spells CASSTRHVGYTF. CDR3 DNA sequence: TGTGCCAGTAGTACCCGACATGTCGGCTACACCTTC.

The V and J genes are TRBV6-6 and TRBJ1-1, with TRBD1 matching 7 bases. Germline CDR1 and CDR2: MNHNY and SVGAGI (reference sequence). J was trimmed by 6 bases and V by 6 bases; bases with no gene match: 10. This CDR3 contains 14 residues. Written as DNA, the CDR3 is TGTGCCAGCAGCTATAACAGGGGCACCCCTGAAGCTTTCTTT. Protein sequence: CASSYNRGTPEAFF.

CDR3 residues: CASSLRAASYEQYF. CDR3 sequence (DNA): TGTGCCAGCAGCTTGAGGGCAGCCTCCTACGAGCAGTACTTC. This chain joins TRBV5-6 and TRBJ2-7, with no clear D. The germline V and J ends were trimmed by 1 base and 0 bases, with 8 bases remaining between them. The CDR3 length is 14 residues. Germline CDR1 SGHDT, CDR2 YYEEEE.

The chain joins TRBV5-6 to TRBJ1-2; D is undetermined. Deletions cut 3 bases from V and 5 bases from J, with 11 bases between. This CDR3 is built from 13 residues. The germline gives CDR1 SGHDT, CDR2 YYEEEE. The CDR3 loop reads CASSSTGVYGYTF. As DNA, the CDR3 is TGTGCCAGCAGCTCAACCGGGGTTTATGGCTACACCTTC.

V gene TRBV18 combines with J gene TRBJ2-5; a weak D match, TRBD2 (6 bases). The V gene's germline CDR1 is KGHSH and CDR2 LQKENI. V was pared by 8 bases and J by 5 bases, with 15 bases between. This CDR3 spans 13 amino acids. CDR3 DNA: TGTGCCAGCCATACAGTGGCGGGGGAGACCCAGTACTTC. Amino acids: CASHTVAGETQYF.

Here the CDR3 reads CASSGLAGTSIVNTQYF. In DNA form, the CDR3 reads TGTGCCAGCAGTGGACTAGCGGGTACTAGTATCGTAAATACGCAGTATTTT. V gene TRBV6-1 combines with J gene TRBJ2-3; TRBD2 agrees at 10 bases. Germline-derived CDR1 and CDR2 are MNHNS and SASEGT. This CDR3 has 17 residues. Unmatched junction bases numbered 14, after V lost 4 bases and J lost 7 bases.

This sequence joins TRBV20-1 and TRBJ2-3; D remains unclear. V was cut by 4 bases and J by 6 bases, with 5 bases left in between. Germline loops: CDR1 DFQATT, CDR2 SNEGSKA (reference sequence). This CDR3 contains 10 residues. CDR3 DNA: TGCAGTGCTACTCATGATACGCAGTATTTT. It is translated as CSATHDTQYF.

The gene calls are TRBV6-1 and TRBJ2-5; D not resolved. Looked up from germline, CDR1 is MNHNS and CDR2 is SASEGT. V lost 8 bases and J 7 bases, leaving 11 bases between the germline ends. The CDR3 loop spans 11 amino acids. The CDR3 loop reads CASVVMATQYF. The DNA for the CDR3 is TGTGCCAGCGTAGTGATGGCGACCCAGTACTTC.

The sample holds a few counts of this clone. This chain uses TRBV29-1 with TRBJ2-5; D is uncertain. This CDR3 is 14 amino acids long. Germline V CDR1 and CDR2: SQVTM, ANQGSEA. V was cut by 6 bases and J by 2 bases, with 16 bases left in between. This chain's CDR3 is CSVPRLAKQETQYF. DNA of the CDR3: TGCAGCGTCCCCCGATTGGCGAAACAAGAGACCCAGTACTTC.

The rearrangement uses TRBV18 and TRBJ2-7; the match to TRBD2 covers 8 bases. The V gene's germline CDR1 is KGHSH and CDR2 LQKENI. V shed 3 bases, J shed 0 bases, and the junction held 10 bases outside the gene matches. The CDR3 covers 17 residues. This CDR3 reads CASSPVPQSGSSYEQYF. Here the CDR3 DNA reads TGTGCCAGCTCACCGGTGCCCCAAAGCGGGAGCTCCTACGAGCAGTACTTC.

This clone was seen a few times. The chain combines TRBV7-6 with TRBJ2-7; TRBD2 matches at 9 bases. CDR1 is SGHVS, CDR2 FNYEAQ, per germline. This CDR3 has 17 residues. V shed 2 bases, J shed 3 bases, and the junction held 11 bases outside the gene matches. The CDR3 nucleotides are TGTGCCAGCAGCTTAAGTCAGGTTAGCGGGAGAATCTACGAGCAGTACTTC. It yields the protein CASSLSQVSGRIYEQYF.

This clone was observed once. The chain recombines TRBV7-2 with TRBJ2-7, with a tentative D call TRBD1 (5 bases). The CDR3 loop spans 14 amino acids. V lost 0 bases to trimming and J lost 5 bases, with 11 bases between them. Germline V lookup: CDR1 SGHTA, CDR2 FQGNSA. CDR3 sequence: CASSLAGAVDEQYF. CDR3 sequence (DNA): TGTGCCAGCAGCTTAGCAGGGGCGGTGGACGAGCAGTACTTC.

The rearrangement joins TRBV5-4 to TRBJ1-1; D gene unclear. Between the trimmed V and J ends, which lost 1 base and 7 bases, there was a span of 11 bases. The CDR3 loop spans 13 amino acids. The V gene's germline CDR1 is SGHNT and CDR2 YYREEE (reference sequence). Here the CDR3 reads CASSLFGAFEAFF. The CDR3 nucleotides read TGTGCCAGCAGCTTGTTTGGAGCATTTGAAGCTTTCTTT.

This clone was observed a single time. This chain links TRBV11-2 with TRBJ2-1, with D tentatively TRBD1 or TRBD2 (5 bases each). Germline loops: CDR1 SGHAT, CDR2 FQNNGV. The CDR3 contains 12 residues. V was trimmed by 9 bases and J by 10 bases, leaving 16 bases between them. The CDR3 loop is CASTGTGREQFF. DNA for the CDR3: TGTGCCAGTACCGGGACCGGGCGGGAGCAGTTCTTC.